The 11 T cell receptor beta chains below come from one sample, sequenced in a study of Graves' ophthalmopathy and Graves' hyperthyroidism (dated by TCRdb to the late 2010s). Instrument used: Illumina HiSeq 2000. For repertoire sequencing, the TCR beta CDR3 regions were amplified from RNA transcripts. HTBI primers and the Qiagen OneStep RT-PCR kit were used in a first-round RT-PCR, which was followed by a second-round multiplex PCR, size selection and purification. TCRdb handled the public reads itself, with Q25 trimming in fastp and clone calling in MiXCR, and kept productive beta chains. Each record represents a unique CDR3 protein, reported with the most common genes and DNA among its rows. The sample table lists over 150,000 distinct CDR3 sequences, approximately 38% of them with a count of one. The top ten constitute around 5.5% of the sample. Sequencing was done on a sample of peripheral blood. All receptors derive from a woman between 40 and 50 years old with Graves' ophthalmopathy. Donor details come from another sample of the same person, matched by shared clones.

This clonotype was counted at least ten times. V is TRBV15 and J is TRBJ1-2; 7 positions match TRBD1. The trim removed 3 bases at V and 5 bases at J, leaving 15 bases unmatched. This CDR3 has 17 amino acids. The germline gives CDR1 LNHNV, CDR2 YYDKDF (reference sequence). This CDR3 is CATSRSKSTGTDYGYTF. The DNA for the CDR3 is TGTGCCACCAGCAGGTCTAAGTCTACCGGGACAGATTATGGCTACACCTTC.

Many counts were recorded for this clonotype. J is TRBJ2-5 and V is TRBV6-2 or TRBV6-3; TRBD2 matches at 13 bases. CDR3 length equals 15 residues. The junction had 3 bases not matched to a gene; V was cut back by 5 bases and J by 3 bases. The germline CDR1 and CDR2 sequences are MNHEY and SVGEGT. The CDR3 bases are TGTGCCAGCAGTAGAGGGACTAGCGGGGAAGAGACCCAGTACTTC. It encodes CASSRGTSGEETQYF.

The rearrangement joins TRBV4-2 to TRBJ2-5; 8 bases map to TRBD1. The CDR3 covers 16 residues. V shed 4 bases, J shed 5 bases, and the junction held 12 bases outside the gene matches. Germline-derived CDR1 and CDR2 are LGHNA and YNFKEQ. Written as DNA, the CDR3 is TGTGCCAGCAGCCCATTAACAGGGGGAGCGAAGGAGACCCAGTACTTC. Its protein product is CASSPLTGGAKETQYF.

This chain uses TRBV7-8 with TRBJ2-2; TRBD1 matches at 9 bases. The V gene end was trimmed by 5 bases and the J gene end by 6 bases; junction bases not matched to a gene: 7. This CDR3 has 15 amino acids. CDR1 and CDR2 (germline): SGHVS, FQNEAQ. DNA for the CDR3: TGTGCCAGCAGCGTCGGACAGGGGATGGCCGGGGAGCTGTTTTTT. It translates to CASSVGQGMAGELFF.

The chain couples TRBV20-1 to TRBJ2-7, with D perhaps TRBD2 (6 bases). CDR1 and CDR2 from the germline V gene are DFQATT and SNEGSKA (reference sequence). Trimming pared 1 base from V and 4 bases from J, leaving 14 bases between. This CDR3 contains 14 residues. CDR3 sequence: CSARVDGRVYEQYF. DNA for the CDR3: TGCAGTGCTAGAGTCGACGGGAGAGTGTACGAGCAGTACTTC.

The CDR3 here is CSVGENSPLHF. The CDR3 region has the DNA TGCAGCGTTGGGGAAAATTCACCCCTCCACTTT. The chain joins TRBV29-1 to TRBJ1-6; D remains ambiguous. V was pared by 4 bases and J by 7 bases, with 5 bases between. Germline V CDR1 and CDR2: SQVTM, ANQGSEA. This CDR3 has 11 residues.

The DNA of the CDR3 is TGTGCCAGCAGAGTTGGGGTTAATGGGTCCAAAAACATTCAGTACTTC. Its protein is CASRVGVNGSKNIQYF. The genes are TRBV28 and TRBJ2-4; no clear D gene. Trimming stripped 6 bases from V and 2 bases from J, with 17 bases between. Germline loops: CDR1 MDHEN, CDR2 SYDVKM. The CDR3 is 16 amino acids.

Many counts were recorded for this clonotype. The genes are TRBV18 and TRBJ2-5, with 9 positions matching TRBD2. The germline V gene has CDR1 KGHSH and CDR2 LQKENI. The CDR3 length is 14 residues. The V and J ends lost 3 bases and 4 bases, in that order; junction bases with no gene match: 3. The CDR3 DNA is TGTGCCAGCTCACCTTCACTAGCGGGAGAGACCCAGTACTTC. Translating gives CASSPSLAGETQYF.

This clonotype was observed at least ten times. The chain combines TRBV30 with TRBJ2-7; perhaps TRBD1 as D (6 bases). The V and J ends lost 4 bases and 2 bases respectively, with 9 bases between them. Germline lookup yields CDR1 GTSNPN and CDR2 SVGIG (reference sequence). CDR3 size: 12 residues. CDR3 region: CAWTRGTYEQYF. The CDR3 DNA follows: TGTGCCTGGACCAGGGGCACCTACGAGCAGTACTTC. The variable domain in full, completed from reference TRBV30 and TRBJ2-7, reads SQTIHQWPATLVQPVGSPLSLECTVEGTSNPNLYWYRQAAGRGLQLLFYSVGIGQISSEVPQNLSASRPQDRQFILSSKKLLLSDSGFYLCAWTRGTYEQYFGPGTRLTVT.

This clonotype showed up just a few times. The gene calls are TRBV28 and TRBJ2-2; the D is unclear. The germline V gene encodes CDR1 MDHEN and CDR2 SYDVKM. Trimming left V 1 base short and J 4 bases short, with 7 bases between. The length of the CDR3 is 14 residues. CDR3 in DNA: TGTGCCAGCAGTTTATTTGGCGGCACCGGGGAGCTGTTTTTT. Its translation is CASSLFGGTGELFF.

This clonotype was counted many times. The chain carries TRBV6-5 and TRBJ1-1, with D unresolved. The CDR3 spans 14 residues. Germline CDR1 and CDR2: MNHEY and SVGAGI. Trimming removed 2 bases from V and 3 bases from J, with 10 bases in between. The CDR3 DNA is TGTGCCAGCAGTTACAGAGGGTACCACACTGAAGCTTTCTTT. Protein product: CASSYRGYHTEAFF.